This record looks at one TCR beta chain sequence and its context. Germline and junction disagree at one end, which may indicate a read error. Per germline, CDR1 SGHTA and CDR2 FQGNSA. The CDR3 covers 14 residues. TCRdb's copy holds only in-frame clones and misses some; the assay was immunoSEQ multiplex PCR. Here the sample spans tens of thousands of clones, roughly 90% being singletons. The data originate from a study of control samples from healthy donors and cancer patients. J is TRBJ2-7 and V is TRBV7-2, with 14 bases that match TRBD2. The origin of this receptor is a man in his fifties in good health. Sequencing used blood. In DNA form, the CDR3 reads TGTGCCAGCAGCCAAAACGGACTAGCGGGGGGCCGGGACTTC. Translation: CASSQNGLAGGRDF.